What follows are 22 T cell receptor beta chains derived from one specimen sequenced in a study of cytomegalovirus exposure and HLA in healthy donors. Use of 60 Vbeta and 13 Jbeta primers characterized the PCR. The repertoire was sequenced with immunoSEQ multiplex PCR; TCRdb's copy has only in-frame clones and lacks some. The sample yields roughly 100,000 clones, roughly 86% seen once. The specimen was PBMCs. Source of these receptors: a woman aged 18-35 years in good health and CMV-seropositive.

Details on this clone: The junction departs from the called germline gene at one end, perhaps through a read error. At the DNA level, this CDR3 is encoded by other sequences in the same sample as well. The chain couples TRBV15 to TRBJ2-7, with D perhaps matching TRBD1 (6 bases). The CDR3 has 13 amino acids. Germline V gene data show CDR1 as LNHNV and CDR2 as YYDKDF (reference sequence). The CDR3 bases are TGTGCCACCAGCACGCACTCAGGGGCCGAGCAGTATTTC. This sequence encodes CATSTHSGAEQYF.

This clone is a singleton in its sample. The chain carries TRBV9 and TRBJ2-1, with TRBD2 matching over 7 bases. This CDR3 has 15 amino acids. CDR1 SGDLS and CDR2 YYNGEE come from the germline V gene. V lost 6 bases to trimming and J lost 3 bases; unmatched junction nucleotides: 9. The CDR3 bases are TGTGCCAGCACCCCTTCGGCGGGAGACTACAATGAGCAGTTCTTC. Its translation is CASTPSAGDYNEQFF. Filled out from reference TRBV9 and TRBJ2-1, the complete variable domain reads DSGVTQTPKHLITATGQRVTLRCSPRSGDLSVYWYQQSLDQGLQFLIQYYNGEERAKGNILERFSAQQFPDLHSELNLSSLELGDSALYFCASTPSAGDYNEQFFGPGTRLTVL.

The chain joins TRBV7-9 to TRBJ2-5; 10 bases match TRBD2. The V and J ends lost 6 bases and 5 bases, in that order; junction bases with no gene match: 6. CDR1 is SEHNR and CDR2 is FQNEAQ in the germline V gene (reference sequence). There are 14 residues in the CDR3. The CDR3 nucleotides are TGTGCCAGCAGACCTAGCGGGAGAAGGGAGACCCAGTACTTC. This encodes CASRPSGRRETQYF. The full variable domain, completed using reference TRBV7-9 and TRBJ2-5, is DTGVSQNPRHKITKRGQNVTFRCDPISEHNRLYWYRQTLGQGPEFLTYFQNEAQLEKSRLLSDRFSAERPKGSFSTLEIQRTEQGDSAMYLCASRPSGRRETQYFGPGTRLLVL.

The DNA of the CDR3 is TGTGCCAGCAGACCGAAGGCGGTAAATGGAAACACCATATATTTT. Its translation: CASRPKAVNGNTIYF. V gene TRBV7-9 combines with J gene TRBJ1-3; D call uncertain. Germline V gene sequence: CDR1 SEHNR, CDR2 FQNEAQ (reference sequence). The CDR3 loop spans 15 amino acids. Trimming took off 6 bases at V and 3 bases at J, with 15 bases between the two ends. The variable domain in full, with the rest retrieved from reference TRBV7-9 and TRBJ1-3, is DTGVSQNPRHKITKRGQNVTFRCDPISEHNRLYWYRQTLGQGPEFLTYFQNEAQLEKSRLLSDRFSAERPKGSFSTLEIQRTEQGDSAMYLCASRPKAVNGNTIYFGEGSWLTVV.

V usage is TRBV5-1 and J usage is TRBJ1-1; 7 bases are a match to TRBD1. The V segment lost 1 base and the J segment 5 bases; nucleotides outside the gene matches: 2. The germline CDR1 and CDR2 sequences are SGHRS and YFSETQ. This CDR3 has 13 amino acids. Written as DNA, the CDR3 is TGCGCCAGCAGCTTGACAGGGGAAACTGAAGCTTTCTTT. The encoded protein is CASSLTGETEAFF.

Points on this clone: The junction departs from the called germline gene at one end, perhaps through a read error. The chain has TRBV29-1 and TRBJ2-7; tentatively, D is TRBD1 (6 bases). CDR1 is SQVTM and CDR2 is ANQGSEA in the germline V gene. The CDR3 runs 14 residues. CDR3 nucleotides: TGCGGCGTGGCCCACAGGGTCGGGTCCTACGAGCAGTACTTC. Protein: CGVAHRVGSYEQYF.

This chain connects TRBV7-9 to TRBJ2-5; 7 positions agree with TRBD2. The CDR3 extends over 15 amino acids. The ends lost 5 bases at V and 2 bases at J; junction bases unmatched: 8. The germline V gene has CDR1 SEHNR and CDR2 FQNEAQ (reference sequence). Here the CDR3 reads CASSPWQRGQETQYF. The CDR3 DNA sequence: TGTGCCAGCAGCCCCTGGCAGCGGGGACAAGAGACCCAGTACTTC.

The chain joins TRBV7-8 to TRBJ2-3; a possible D gene is TRBD1 (5 bases). CDR1 and CDR2 (germline): SGHVS, FQNEAQ. The V end lost 5 bases, the J end lost 4 bases, and 16 bases lay between the germline ends. This CDR3 comprises 15 residues. For the CDR3, the DNA is TGTGCCAGCAGCCACATTTCGTGGGGCCCAGATACGCAGTATTTT. Its protein is CASSHISWGPDTQYF. Full variable domain (outside the CDR3, taken from reference TRBV7-8 and TRBJ2-3): GAGVSQSPRYKVAKRGQDVALRCDPISGHVSLFWYQQALGQGPEFLTYFQNEAQLDKSGLPSDRFFAERPEGSVSTLKIQRTQQEDSAVYLCASSHISWGPDTQYFGPGTRLTVL.

The chain recombines TRBV6-5 with TRBJ2-2; maybe TRBD1 (5 bases). Per the germline V gene, CDR1 is MNHEY and CDR2 is SVGAGI. This CDR3 is built from 15 residues. Trimming pared 5 bases from V and 6 bases from J, leaving 16 bases between. The CDR3 nucleotides read TGTGCCAGCAGTAAACAGGTTATGGGCGCCGGGGAGCTGTTTTTT. The encoded protein is CASSKQVMGAGELFF.

V and J are TRBV1 and TRBJ2-7; TRBD2, the D gene given by the table, was not confirmed from the DNA. TRBV1 is marked as a pseudogene. This CDR3 contains 16 residues. The CDR3 sequence is CTSSHQGRGNTYEQYF. The CDR3 DNA is TGCACCAGCAGCCACCAGGGGAGGGGTAATACCTACGAGCAGTACTTC.

The chain couples TRBV19 to TRBJ2-1; 8 nucleotides align to TRBD1. The CDR3 length is 15 residues. Germline V gene data show CDR1 as LNHDA and CDR2 as SQIVND (reference sequence). J gave up 3 bases and V 6 bases, and 7 bases lay outside the gene matches. CDR3 residues: CASSGLGQDYNEQFF. The CDR3 DNA follows: TGTGCCAGTAGCGGGTTGGGACAGGACTACAATGAGCAGTTCTTC.

DNA for the CDR3: TGTGCCAGCAGTTCGGCCGTGGGGGGTGTGGACGAGCAGTACTTC. Amino acid sequence: CASSSAVGGVDEQYF. This chain links TRBV28 with TRBJ2-7, with D possibly matching TRBD2 (6 bases). V gave up 4 bases and J gave up 5 bases, with 18 bases separating them. The CDR3 has 15 residues. In germline, CDR1 is MDHEN, CDR2 SYDVKM.

The chain combines TRBV29-1 with TRBJ2-7; no reliable D call. The V and J ends lost 7 bases and 4 bases respectively, with 14 bases between them. CDR3 length: 12 residues. Germline-derived CDR1 and CDR2 are SQVTM and ANQGSEA. CDR3 loop: CSARQSDYEQYF. The CDR3 nucleotides read TGCAGCGCTCGTCAGTCCGATTACGAGCAGTACTTC.

This chain links TRBV6-5 with TRBJ1-2; no definite D call. From germline, CDR1 is MNHEY and CDR2 SVGAGI. The CDR3 is made up of 14 amino acids. Trimming took 0 bases from V and 3 from J, leaving 8 bases between them. The chain's CDR3 is CASSYSSTYYGYTF. DNA of the CDR3: TGTGCCAGCAGTTACTCGAGTACGTACTATGGCTACACCTTC.

The rearrangement links TRBV4-1 to TRBJ1-5; a weak D match, TRBD1 (5 bases). The germline V gene encodes CDR1 MGHRA and CDR2 YSYEKL. The CDR3 is 16 amino acids. Trimming pared 0 bases from V and 10 bases from J, leaving 19 bases between. The CDR3 nucleotides read TGCGCCAGCAGCCAAGATACCGGAACAGGTCTACGTCCCCAGCATTTT. Protein: CASSQDTGTGLRPQHF.

This clone was detected once. The J gene is TRBJ2-5, the V gene TRBV4-2; 13 bases agree with TRBD2. Germline V lookup: CDR1 LGHNA, CDR2 YNFKEQ. The CDR3 consists of 16 residues. V lost 2 bases to trimming and J lost 3 bases; unmatched junction nucleotides: 3. CDR3 region: CASSQMTSGRKETQYF. Written as DNA, the CDR3 is TGTGCCAGCAGCCAAATGACTAGCGGGAGGAAAGAGACCCAGTACTTC.

The DNA of the CDR3 is TGTGCCAGCAGTCTACTAGCTGGCTCGTACAATGAGCAGTTCTTC. It encodes CASSLLAGSYNEQFF. V is TRBV6-5 and J is TRBJ2-1; tentative D call: TRBD2 (6 bases). V shed 5 bases and J shed 4 bases, with 15 bases lying between them. The CDR3 consists of 15 residues. CDR1 is MNHEY, CDR2 SVGAGI, per germline.

The rearrangement joins TRBV9 to TRBJ1-2, with 10 bases that match TRBD1. This CDR3 is 15 amino acids long. The J segment lost 2 bases and the V segment lost 4 bases, leaving 5 bases of the junction unmatched. Germline CDR1 reads SGDLS; CDR2 reads YYNGEE. The DNA of the CDR3 is TGTGCCAGCAGCACTGCGACAGGGGGCAACTATGGCTACACCTTC. Translated: CASSTATGGNYGYTF.

The V and J genes are TRBV11-2 and TRBJ2-5; 12 bases agree with TRBD2. Unmatched junction bases numbered 4, after V lost 3 bases and J lost 5 bases. Germline values: CDR1 SGHAT, CDR2 FQNNGV. This CDR3 has 15 amino acids. CDR3 sequence (DNA): TGTGCCAGCAGCTTTCTAGCGGGAGGGGGTGAGACCCAGTACTTC. This translates into CASSFLAGGGETQYF.

The chain combines TRBV6-1 with TRBJ1-2; 9 bases are shared with TRBD1. Germline loops: CDR1 MNHNS, CDR2 SASEGT. J lost 8 bases, V lost 6 bases, and 13 bases had no gene match. The CDR3 is 15 amino acids. CDR3 nucleotide sequence: TGTGCCAGCAGACCTGTACAGGGGGCGACGTGGGGCTACACCTTC. Its translation: CASRPVQGATWGYTF.

This chain links TRBV7-9 with TRBJ2-5, with TRBD2 matching 7 bases. The V and J ends lost 0 bases and 3 bases, in that order; junction bases with no gene match: 7. The germline V gene encodes CDR1 SEHNR and CDR2 FQNEAQ (reference sequence). CDR3 length equals 16 residues. In DNA form, the CDR3 reads TGTGCCAGCAGCTTAGCAGGGCCAAGCGGGGAAGAGACCCAGTACTTC. The encoded protein is CASSLAGPSGEETQYF. Full variable domain (outside the CDR3, taken from reference TRBV7-9 and TRBJ2-5): DTGVSQNPRHKITKRGQNVTFRCDPISEHNRLYWYRQTLGQGPEFLTYFQNEAQLEKSRLLSDRFSAERPKGSFSTLEIQRTEQGDSAMYLCASSLAGPSGEETQYFGPGTRLLVL.

CDR3 in DNA: TGTGCCAGCAGCTTAGGGCAGATCCAAGAGACCCAGTACTTC. Its protein is CASSLGQIQETQYF. This chain joins TRBV7-9 and TRBJ2-5, with D unclear. CDR1 and CDR2 (germline): SEHNR, FQNEAQ (reference sequence). Trimming stripped 1 base from V and 1 base from J, with 7 bases between. CDR3 length: 14 residues.